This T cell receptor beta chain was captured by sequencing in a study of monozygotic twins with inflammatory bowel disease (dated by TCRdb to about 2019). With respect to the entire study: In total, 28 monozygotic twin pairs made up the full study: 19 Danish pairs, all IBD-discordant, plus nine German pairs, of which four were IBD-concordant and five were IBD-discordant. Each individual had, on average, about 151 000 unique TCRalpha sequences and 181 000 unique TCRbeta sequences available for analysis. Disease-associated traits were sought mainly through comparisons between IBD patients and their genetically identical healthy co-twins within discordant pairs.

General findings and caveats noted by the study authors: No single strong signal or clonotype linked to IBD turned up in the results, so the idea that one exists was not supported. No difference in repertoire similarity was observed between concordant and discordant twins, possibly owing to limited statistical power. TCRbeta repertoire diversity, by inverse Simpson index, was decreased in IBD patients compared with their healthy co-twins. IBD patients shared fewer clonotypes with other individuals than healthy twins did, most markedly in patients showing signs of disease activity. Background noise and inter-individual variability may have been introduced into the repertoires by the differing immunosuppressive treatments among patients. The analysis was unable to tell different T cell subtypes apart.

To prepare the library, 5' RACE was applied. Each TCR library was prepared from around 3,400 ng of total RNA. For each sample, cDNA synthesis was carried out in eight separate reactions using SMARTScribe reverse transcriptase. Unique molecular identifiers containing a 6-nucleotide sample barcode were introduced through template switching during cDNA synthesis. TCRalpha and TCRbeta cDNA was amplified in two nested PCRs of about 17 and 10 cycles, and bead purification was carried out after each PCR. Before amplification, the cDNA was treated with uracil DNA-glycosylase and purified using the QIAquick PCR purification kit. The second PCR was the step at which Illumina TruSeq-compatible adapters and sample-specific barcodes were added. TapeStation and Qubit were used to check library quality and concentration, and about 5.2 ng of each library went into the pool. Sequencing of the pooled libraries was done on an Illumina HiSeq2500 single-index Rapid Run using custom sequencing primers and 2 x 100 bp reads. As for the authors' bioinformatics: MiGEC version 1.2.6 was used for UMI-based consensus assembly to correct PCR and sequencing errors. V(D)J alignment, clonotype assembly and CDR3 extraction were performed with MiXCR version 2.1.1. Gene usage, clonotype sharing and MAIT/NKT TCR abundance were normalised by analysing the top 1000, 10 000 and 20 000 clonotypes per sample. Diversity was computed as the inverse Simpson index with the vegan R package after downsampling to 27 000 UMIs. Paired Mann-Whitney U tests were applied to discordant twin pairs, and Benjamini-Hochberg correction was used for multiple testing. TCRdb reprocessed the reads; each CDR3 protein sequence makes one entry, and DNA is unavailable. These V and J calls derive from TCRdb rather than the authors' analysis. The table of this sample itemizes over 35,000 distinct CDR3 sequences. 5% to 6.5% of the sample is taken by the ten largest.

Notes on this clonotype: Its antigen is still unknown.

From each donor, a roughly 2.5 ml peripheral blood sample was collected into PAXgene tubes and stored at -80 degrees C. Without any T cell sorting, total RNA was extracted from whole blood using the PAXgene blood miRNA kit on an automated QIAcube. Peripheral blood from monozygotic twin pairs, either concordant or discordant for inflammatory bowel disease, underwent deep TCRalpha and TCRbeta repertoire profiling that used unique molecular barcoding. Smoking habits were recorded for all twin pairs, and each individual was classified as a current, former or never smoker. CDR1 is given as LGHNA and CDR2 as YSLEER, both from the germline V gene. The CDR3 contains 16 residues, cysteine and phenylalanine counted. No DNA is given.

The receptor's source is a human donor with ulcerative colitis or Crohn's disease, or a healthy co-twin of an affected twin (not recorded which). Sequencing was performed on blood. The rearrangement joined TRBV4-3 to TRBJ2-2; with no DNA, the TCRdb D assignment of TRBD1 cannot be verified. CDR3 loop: CASSPRGGWGAGELFF.